Shown below are 9 T cell receptor beta chains from a single sample sequenced in a study of identical twins. TCRdb passed the 5' RACE reads through MiXCR, listing each CDR3 protein once. The table records hundreds of thousands of distinct CDR3 sequences, roughly 6% of them present only once. Sequencing was carried out using naive T cells sorted from blood. Receptors were obtained from a man aged 18 to 30 in good health.

The sample holds many counts of this clonotype. The J gene is TRBJ2-5, the V gene TRBV6-1; TRBD2 agrees at 9 bases. This CDR3 has 15 amino acids. Germline values: CDR1 MNHNS, CDR2 SASEGT. J lost 2 bases, V lost 3 bases, and 4 bases had no gene match. CDR3 DNA: TGTGCCAGCAGTGATTTAGCGGGAGTACAAGAGACCCAGTACTTC. It yields the protein CASSDLAGVQETQYF.

The rearrangement links TRBV6-1 to TRBJ1-5, with no clear D. The germline gives CDR1 MNHNS, CDR2 SASEGT. V lost 6 bases and J lost 3, with 9 bases in between. The CDR3 covers 13 residues. CDR3 nucleotide sequence: TGTGCCAGCAGCCGGAGCTTCAATCAGCCCCAGCATTTT. Its protein is CASSRSFNQPQHF.

This clonotype came up a few times. The chain combines TRBV25-1 with TRBJ2-1; no firm D call. There are 14 residues in the CDR3. Between the trimmed V and J ends, which lost 5 bases and 6 bases, there was a span of 14 bases. The germline V gene has CDR1 MGHDK and CDR2 SYGVNS. CDR3: CASSKSKAGNEQFF. DNA for the CDR3: TGTGCCAGCAGTAAATCCAAGGCAGGCAATGAGCAGTTCTTC.

At least ten counts were recorded for this clonotype. The chain's CDR3 is CSVGQYSGNTIYF. The CDR3 region has the DNA TGCAGCGTTGGACAGTACTCTGGAAACACCATATATTTT. This rearrangement joins TRBV29-1 to TRBJ1-3; perhaps TRBD1 as D (5 bases). Trimming pared 4 bases from V and 0 bases from J, leaving 7 bases between. CDR1 and CDR2 (germline): SQVTM, ANQGSEA. The CDR3 is 13 amino acids.

V and J are TRBV6-2 or TRBV6-3 and TRBJ2-1, with D perhaps TRBD1 (5 bases). Germline V gene sequence: CDR1 MNHEY, CDR2 SVGEGT. Trimming pared 0 bases from V and 0 bases from J, leaving 21 bases between. The CDR3 is 20 residues long. The CDR3 coding sequence is TGTGCCAGCAGTTACTCGGGCAGGGCGGCGTCGACGAACTCCTACAATGAGCAGTTCTTC. Its translation: CASSYSGRAASTNSYNEQFF.

There are many counts of this clonotype. The V and J genes are TRBV28 and TRBJ2-3, with D hard to call. Germline CDR1 is MDHEN and CDR2 is SYDVKM. V was shortened by 9 bases and J by 4 bases, with 14 bases between the two germline ends. The CDR3 runs to 13 residues. CDR3 DNA: TGTGCCAGTCACGGGTCGCTTCCAGATACGCAGTATTTT. It translates to CASHGSLPDTQYF.

This chain uses TRBV6-5 with TRBJ2-1; 11 positions agree with TRBD2. The ends lost 7 bases at V and 3 bases at J; junction bases unmatched: 5. The CDR3 is 15 residues long. Germline CDR1 is MNHEY and CDR2 is SVGAGI. As DNA, the CDR3 is TGTGCCAGCATTAGCGGGAGGGTGGGCTACAATGAGCAGTTCTTC. This gives the protein CASISGRVGYNEQFF.

The chain is built from TRBV3-1 and TRBJ1-2; D is uncertain. Germline CDR1 LGHDT, CDR2 YNNKEL (reference sequence). The CDR3 runs to 13 residues. Trimming pared 4 bases from V and 6 bases from J, leaving 12 bases between. CDR3 sequence: CASSPSWTNGYTF. In DNA form, the CDR3 reads TGTGCCAGCAGCCCTTCCTGGACGAATGGCTACACCTTC.

At least ten counts were recorded for this clonotype. This chain links TRBV15 with TRBJ2-1; D is tentatively TRBD1 or TRBD2 (5 bases each). With 5 bases removed from V and 0 bases from J, the gap between germline ends came to 17 bases. The CDR3 runs to 17 residues. Germline-derived CDR1 and CDR2 are LNHNV and YYDKDF (reference sequence). CDR3 amino acids: CATSGAPGRISYNEQFF. The CDR3 DNA is TGTGCCACCAGCGGGGCTCCGGGGCGAATCTCCTACAATGAGCAGTTCTTC.